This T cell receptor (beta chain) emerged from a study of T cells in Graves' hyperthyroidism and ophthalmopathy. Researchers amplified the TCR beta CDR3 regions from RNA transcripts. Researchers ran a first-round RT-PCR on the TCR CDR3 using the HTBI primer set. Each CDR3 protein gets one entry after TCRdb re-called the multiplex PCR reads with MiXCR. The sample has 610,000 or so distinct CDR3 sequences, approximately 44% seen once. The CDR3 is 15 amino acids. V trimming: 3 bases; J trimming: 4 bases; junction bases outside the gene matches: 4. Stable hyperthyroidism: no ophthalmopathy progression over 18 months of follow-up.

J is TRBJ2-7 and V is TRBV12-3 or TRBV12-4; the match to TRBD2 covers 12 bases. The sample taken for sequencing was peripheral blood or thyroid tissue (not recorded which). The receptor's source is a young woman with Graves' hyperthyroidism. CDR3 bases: TGTGCCAGCAGTTTTCGACTAGCGGGAGTTTACGAGCAGTACTTC. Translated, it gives CASSFRLAGVYEQYF.